The next 30 T cell receptor beta chains were all read from a single sample in a study of T-cell memory formation after mild COVID-19. TCRdb re-called the 5' RACE reads through MiXCR, storing one row per CDR3 protein. This sample carries around 420,000 distinct CDR3 sequences, roughly a quarter of them seen once, and the ten largest clones take 7.5% to 10%. Sequencing was carried out using PBMCs or a T cell subset sorted from them (not recorded which). The receptors were gathered from an adult woman who had mild COVID-19 (a few samples of this study predate the infection). Cell type and time point are not known.

The rearrangement joins TRBV29-1 to TRBJ2-4; D might be TRBD1 or TRBD2, each matching 5 bases. The CDR3 is 14 residues long. V gave up 6 bases and J gave up 1 base, with 13 bases separating them. CDR1 and CDR2 from the germline V gene are SQVTM and ANQGSEA. CDR3 DNA sequence: TGCAGCGTCGACTACGGGACCGCCAAAAACATTCAGTACTTC. Amino acid sequence: CSVDYGTAKNIQYF.

In its sample, this clonotype was seen a few times. This chain connects TRBV7-8 to TRBJ2-3; perhaps TRBD1 as D (6 bases). Germline V gene sequence: CDR1 SGHVS, CDR2 FQNEAQ. CDR3 length equals 18 residues. V lost 0 bases and J lost 2, with 18 bases in between. CDR3 in amino acids: CASSLATTRDTYTDTQYF. Written as DNA, the CDR3 is TGTGCCAGCAGCTTAGCAACCACACGGGACACCTACACAGATACGCAGTATTTT. Combining the CDR3 with reference TRBV7-8 and TRBJ2-3 gives the whole variable domain GAGVSQSPRYKVAKRGQDVALRCDPISGHVSLFWYQQALGQGPEFLTYFQNEAQLDKSGLPSDRFFAERPEGSVSTLKIQRTQQEDSAVYLCASSLATTRDTYTDTQYFGPGTRLTVL.

This clonotype was picked up a small number of times. This rearrangement joins TRBV4-2 to TRBJ2-3; 13 bases agree with TRBD2. Germline loops: CDR1 LGHNA, CDR2 YNFKEQ. The J segment lost 6 bases and the V segment lost 3 bases, leaving 3 bases of the junction unmatched. There are 15 residues in the CDR3. CDR3: CASSQGLAGRDTQYF. The CDR3, as DNA: TGTGCCAGCAGCCAGGGACTAGCGGGACGGGATACGCAGTATTTT.

The V call is TRBV4-2, the J call TRBJ2-1; no firm D call. Per germline, CDR1 LGHNA and CDR2 YNFKEQ. This CDR3 region has 15 residues. V was cut by 0 bases and J by 6 bases, with 12 bases left in between. DNA for the CDR3: TGTGCCAGCAGCCAAGATATGACTCCTAGCAATGAGCAGTTCTTC. Translation: CASSQDMTPSNEQFF.

This clonotype was picked up a small number of times. The J gene is TRBJ2-5, the V gene TRBV11-2; D tentatively reads TRBD1 or TRBD2 (5 bases each). The CDR3 sequence is 14 residues long. CDR1 SGHAT and CDR2 FQNNGV come from the germline V gene. The ends were cut back, 5 bases at V and 4 bases at J, with 14 bases in the middle. The CDR3 DNA is TGTGCCAGCAGCCCCATGGGGGTCGGAGAGACCCAGTACTTC. Encoded protein: CASSPMGVGETQYF.

This clonotype was counted only a few times. In DNA form, the CDR3 reads TGCGCCAGCAGCTTGTTACTAGCGGGGCAATACAATGAGCAGTTCTTC. This sequence encodes CASSLLLAGQYNEQFF. The rearrangement joins TRBV5-1 to TRBJ2-1; 10 nucleotides match TRBD2. CDR3 size: 16 residues. V was pared by 1 base and J by 4 bases, with 5 bases of the junction left unmatched. Germline assignment: CDR1 SGHRS and CDR2 YFSETQ.

The V and J genes are TRBV4-1 and TRBJ1-2; D is unresolved. Per the germline V gene, CDR1 is MGHRA and CDR2 is YSYEKL. Deletions cut 1 base from V and 0 bases from J, with 9 bases between. The CDR3 covers 15 residues. CDR3 DNA: TGCGCCAGCAGCCAAGCCTTGACACCTAACTATGGCTACACCTTC. This codes for CASSQALTPNYGYTF.

In its sample, this clonotype was seen a few times. The J gene is TRBJ2-1, the V gene TRBV9, with D possibly TRBD1 on 8 matching bases. V gave up 2 bases and J gave up 8 bases, with 20 bases separating them. The CDR3 is 16 residues long. CDR1 SGDLS and CDR2 YYNGEE come from the germline V gene. The DNA for the CDR3 is TGTGCCAGCAGCGTCGGTGGACAGGGAGGGGTCCATGAGCAGTTCTTC. Encoded protein: CASSVGGQGGVHEQFF.

The chain recombines TRBV20-1 with TRBJ2-7; 11 bases match TRBD2. The germline CDR1 and CDR2 sequences are DFQATT and SNEGSKA (reference sequence). The CDR3 consists of 16 residues. The trim removed 5 bases at V and 2 bases at J, leaving 11 bases unmatched. The CDR3 DNA reads TGCAGTGCTGGGGGACTAGCGGAAAAACTTACCTACGAGCAGTACTTC. It is translated as CSAGGLAEKLTYEQYF.

The CDR3: CATSDPDRVSTDTQYF. CDR3 coding DNA: TGTGCCACCAGTGACCCTGACAGGGTTAGCACAGATACGCAGTATTTT. The J gene is TRBJ2-3, the V gene TRBV24-1; 7 bases map to TRBD1. CDR1 KGHDR and CDR2 SFDVKD come from the germline V gene. This CDR3 is built from 16 residues. Trimming at V came to 4 bases and at J to 0 bases, leaving 6 bases not matched to a gene.

This chain links TRBV5-1 with TRBJ2-7; D ambiguous. The CDR3 covers 17 residues. Looked up from germline, CDR1 is SGHRS and CDR2 is YFSETQ. Trimming cost V 0 bases and J 3 bases, with 19 bases left between them. The CDR3 nucleotides are TGCGCCAGCAGCTTGGAAGGGCCTGACAAATGGATCTACGAGCAGTACTTC. Its translation is CASSLEGPDKWIYEQYF.

This rearrangement joins TRBV15 to TRBJ2-7; the D gene is possibly TRBD2 (6 bases). V gave up 0 bases and J gave up 7 bases, with 10 bases separating them. Germline lookup yields CDR1 LNHNV and CDR2 YYDKDF (reference sequence). The CDR3 totals 13 residues. CDR3 sequence reads: CATSRDPAGEQYF. The CDR3 nucleotides read TGTGCCACCAGCAGAGATCCGGCGGGAGAGCAGTACTTC.

As concerns this clonotype: A much larger clone lies one base from this, so it may be a read error. The CDR3 here is CASRYQGARETLYF. CDR3 DNA sequence: TGCGCCAGCAGGTACCAGGGGGCGCGAGAGACCCTGTACTTC. The rearrangement uses TRBV5-1 and TRBJ2-5; 8 bases agree with TRBD1. Germline lookup yields CDR1 SGHRS and CDR2 YFSETQ. There are 14 residues in the CDR3.

The chain links TRBV29-1 to TRBJ2-2; maybe TRBD1 (5 bases). The CDR3 has 12 amino acids. CDR1 SQVTM and CDR2 ANQGSEA come from the germline V gene. Trimming left V 7 bases short and J 0 bases short, with 6 bases between. The DNA for the CDR3 is TGCAGCGGGACATCGAACACCGGGGAGCTGTTTTTT. Protein: CSGTSNTGELFF.

The chain carries TRBV5-6 and TRBJ2-3; the D call may be TRBD1 or TRBD2 (5 bases each). CDR1 and CDR2 from the germline V gene are SGHDT and YYEEEE. CDR3 length: 15 amino acids. Trimming cost V 4 bases and J 5 bases, with 17 bases left between them. The DNA of the CDR3 is TGTGCCAGCAGCCTTGGGACCGTTGTAAAAGATACGCAGTATTTT. Its protein is CASSLGTVVKDTQYF.

V and J are TRBV7-2 and TRBJ2-7; tentatively, D is TRBD2 (7 bases). V lost 7 bases and J lost 7, with 17 bases in between. The CDR3 is 13 amino acids. Per the germline V gene, CDR1 is SGHTA and CDR2 is FQGNSA. The DNA for the CDR3 is TGTGCCAGCATGGTAGGGGGGGGCCGTGAGCAGTACTTC. Translation: CASMVGGGREQYF.

This clonotype has more than one count but fewer than ten. V usage is TRBV5-1 and J usage is TRBJ2-5; possibly TRBD2 for D (6 bases). CDR3 length: 16 amino acids. Germline V CDR1 and CDR2: SGHRS, YFSETQ. Trimming took off 4 bases at V and 0 bases at J, with 16 bases between the two ends. Here the CDR3 reads CASSLVQRAYQETQYF. CDR3 DNA: TGCGCCAGCAGCCTGGTCCAGCGGGCCTACCAAGAGACCCAGTACTTC.

This rearrangement joins TRBV7-2 to TRBJ2-2, with D perhaps TRBD1 (6 bases). CDR1 and CDR2 from the germline V gene are SGHTA and FQGNSA. The CDR3 is 17 residues long. Trimming shortened V by 1 base and J by 2 bases, and 14 bases separated the two germline ends. DNA of the CDR3: TGTGCCAGCAGCTTAGGTCCGCTACAGGGTAACACCGGGGAGCTGTTTTTT. Translated, it gives CASSLGPLQGNTGELFF.

This clonotype came up many times. The chain links TRBV6-2 or TRBV6-3 to TRBJ2-3; D gene ambiguous. The CDR3 spans 15 residues. The V gene lost 5 bases and the J gene lost 1 base, with 13 bases spanning the gap. CDR1 is MNHEY and CDR2 is SVGEGT in the germline V gene. In nucleotides, the CDR3 is TGTGCCAGCAGTACCACCGCCCATCGCACAGATACGCAGTATTTT. Protein sequence: CASSTTAHRTDTQYF.

J is TRBJ1-1 and V is TRBV30, with 10 nucleotides matching TRBD1. The CDR3 extends over 15 amino acids. Germline CDR1 reads GTSNPN; CDR2 reads SVGIG (reference sequence). V shed 5 bases and J 4 bases; nucleotides not matched to a gene: 10. CDR3 sequence: CAWDWGQGTGTEAFF. DNA of the CDR3: TGTGCCTGGGACTGGGGACAGGGGACGGGCACTGAAGCTTTCTTT.

The genes are TRBV20-1 and TRBJ2-3; 7 bases fit TRBD1. The ends lost 3 bases at V and 7 bases at J; junction bases unmatched: 19. The CDR3 totals 17 residues. Germline lookup yields CDR1 DFQATT and CDR2 SNEGSKA (reference sequence). The chain's CDR3 is CSASYSRQGRSIHTQYF. The CDR3 bases are TGCAGTGCTAGTTACAGTCGACAGGGTCGCAGTATCCATACGCAGTATTTT.

This clonotype has a handful of counts. The chain links TRBV5-1 to TRBJ2-7; TRBD2 might be the D (5 bases). CDR3 length equals 16 residues. Germline V lookup: CDR1 SGHRS, CDR2 YFSETQ. V was shortened by 2 bases and J by 1 base, with 16 bases between the two germline ends. The chain's CDR3 is CASSFSPPPGSYEQYF. The CDR3 region has the DNA TGCGCCAGCAGCTTCTCCCCTCCGCCGGGGTCCTACGAGCAGTACTTC. Full variable domain (missing parts from reference TRBV5-1 and TRBJ2-7): KAGVTQTPRYLIKTRGQQVTLSCSPISGHRSVSWYQQTPGQGLQFLFEYFSETQRNKGNFPGRFSGRQFSNSRSEMNVSTLELGDSALYLCASSFSPPPGSYEQYFGPGTRLTVT.

J is TRBJ2-2 and V is TRBV3-1; D possibly uses TRBD1 or TRBD2 (6 bases each). The germline gives CDR1 LGHDT, CDR2 YNNKEL (reference sequence). The CDR3 has 13 residues. With 5 bases removed from V and 7 bases from J, the gap between germline ends came to 11 bases. Here the CDR3 DNA reads TGTGCCAGCAGCGTACAGGGACTCGGGGAGCTGTTTTTT. Translating it yields CASSVQGLGELFF.

This clonotype was counted only a few times. The rearrangement uses TRBV7-9 and TRBJ2-2; D is uncertain. V was trimmed by 5 bases and J by 6 bases, leaving 7 bases between them. This CDR3 comprises 12 residues. The germline CDR1 and CDR2 sequences are SEHNR and FQNEAQ (reference sequence). Here the CDR3 reads CASSRLPGELFF. For the CDR3, the DNA is TGTGCCAGCAGCAGGTTGCCCGGGGAGCTGTTTTTT.

The gene calls are TRBV24-1 and TRBJ2-7; D unresolved. The CDR3 length is 14 residues. Germline lookup yields CDR1 KGHDR and CDR2 SFDVKD. The V and J ends lost 4 bases and 1 base respectively, with 10 bases between them. The CDR3 coding sequence is TGTGCCACCAGTGACCGGAGTCGATCCTACGAGCAGTACTTC. Translating gives CATSDRSRSYEQYF.

V usage is TRBV20-1 and J usage is TRBJ1-1; no clear D. The germline V and J ends were trimmed by 2 bases and 0 bases, with 13 bases remaining between them. The germline V gene has CDR1 DFQATT and CDR2 SNEGSKA (reference sequence). The CDR3 sequence is 15 residues long. CDR3 sequence reads: CSARPSGAMNTEAFF. CDR3 nucleotides: TGCAGTGCTAGACCTAGTGGCGCCATGAACACTGAAGCTTTCTTT.

The V and J genes are TRBV7-2 and TRBJ2-1; 8 nucleotides line up with TRBD2. Germline V gene data show CDR1 as SGHTA and CDR2 as FQGNSA. The CDR3 is 13 residues long. J lost 9 bases, V lost 4 bases, and 5 bases had no gene match. The CDR3 DNA sequence: TGTGCCAGCAGCTCAGAAGCGGGAGCTGAGCAGTTCTTC. It codes for CASSSEAGAEQFF. The full variable domain, in which reference TRBV7-2 and TRBJ2-1 provide the parts outside the CDR3, is GAGVSQSPSNKVTEKGKDVELRCDPISGHTALYWYRQSLGQGLEFLIYFQGNSAPDKSGLPSDRFSAERTGGSVSTLTIQRTQQEDSAVYLCASSSEAGAEQFFGPGTRLTVL.

This clonotype was seen just once. This chain connects TRBV6-5 to TRBJ2-6; weak D call: TRBD2 (5 bases). The CDR3 extends over 17 amino acids. Trimming left V 5 bases short and J 0 bases short, with 14 bases between. Germline CDR1 is MNHEY and CDR2 is SVGAGI. The CDR3 reads CASSHFRRGSGANVLTF. CDR3 coding DNA: TGTGCCAGCAGTCACTTCCGACGGGGCTCTGGGGCCAACGTCCTGACTTTC.

The rearrangement uses TRBV5-1 and TRBJ1-2, with no clear D. CDR3 size: 13 residues. Germline lookup yields CDR1 SGHRS and CDR2 YFSETQ. Trimming removed 4 bases at V and 5 bases at J, with 12 bases between. The CDR3 loop is CASSQNERYGYTF. CDR3 nucleotides: TGCGCCAGCAGCCAGAACGAACGATATGGCTACACCTTC. Complete variable domain (other parts from reference TRBV5-1 and TRBJ1-2): KAGVTQTPRYLIKTRGQQVTLSCSPISGHRSVSWYQQTPGQGLQFLFEYFSETQRNKGNFPGRFSGRQFSNSRSEMNVSTLELGDSALYLCASSQNERYGYTFGSGTRLTVV.

The gene calls are TRBV9 and TRBJ1-1; TRBD1 might be the D (5 bases). Looked up from germline, CDR1 is SGDLS and CDR2 is YYNGEE. The CDR3 runs 13 residues. V was clipped by 0 bases and J by 6 bases, with 9 bases between them. CDR3 nucleotides: TGTGCCAGCAGCGTAGGGGACGCGGCTGAAGCTTTCTTT. It is translated as CASSVGDAAEAFF.